This TCR beta chain originates from a study of tumor-infiltrating lymphocytes in primary liver carcinoma. Study in general: Sample yields of productive TCRbeta reads, ranging from roughly 3.65 to 7.13 million, were similar across tissue types.

In the case of this clonotype: Its specificity is not known.

From about 530 ng total RNA, TCR beta cDNA was generated with a primer in the constant region. Three nested multiplex PCR rounds of slightly modified ARM-PCR generated TCR beta libraries. Primers for the first two PCR rounds were TRBV1-TRBV30 forward primers and a C-beta reverse primer (approximately 10 cycles per round). TCRdb reprocessed the multiplex PCR reads with MiXCR, giving one entry per CDR3 protein. In the table there are approximately 73,000 distinct CDR3 sequences, more than 60% of which are singletons. This CDR3 comprises 13 residues. V was trimmed by 10 bases and J by 4 bases, leaving 13 bases between them. Germline CDR1 KGHSH, CDR2 LQKENI. Starting material for RNA and DNA co-extraction consisted of roughly 17-31 mg of unsorted bulk tissue. Every tumor was sampled at five separate regions. Study-level results: The top-250-clone fraction was significantly higher in tumors than in blood (p = 0.039).

The TCR originated in a man aged 35-49 years with primary liver carcinoma and hepatitis B virus infection. The chain is built from TRBV18 and TRBJ1-4, with unresolved D. Sample: liver tumor tissue from sampling region 4. As to subset: tumor region T4, right-lateral pole. The CDR3, as DNA: TGTGCCACCCCATCCGGGGTTAATGAAAAACTGTTTTTT. As protein: CATPSGVNEKLFF. Full variable domain (missing parts from reference TRBV18 and TRBJ1-4): NAGVMQNPRHLVRRRGQEARLRCSPMKGHSHVYWYRQLPEEGLKFMVYLQKENIIDESGMPKERFSAEFPKEGPSILRIQQVVRGDSAAYFCATPSGVNEKLFFGSGTQLSVL.